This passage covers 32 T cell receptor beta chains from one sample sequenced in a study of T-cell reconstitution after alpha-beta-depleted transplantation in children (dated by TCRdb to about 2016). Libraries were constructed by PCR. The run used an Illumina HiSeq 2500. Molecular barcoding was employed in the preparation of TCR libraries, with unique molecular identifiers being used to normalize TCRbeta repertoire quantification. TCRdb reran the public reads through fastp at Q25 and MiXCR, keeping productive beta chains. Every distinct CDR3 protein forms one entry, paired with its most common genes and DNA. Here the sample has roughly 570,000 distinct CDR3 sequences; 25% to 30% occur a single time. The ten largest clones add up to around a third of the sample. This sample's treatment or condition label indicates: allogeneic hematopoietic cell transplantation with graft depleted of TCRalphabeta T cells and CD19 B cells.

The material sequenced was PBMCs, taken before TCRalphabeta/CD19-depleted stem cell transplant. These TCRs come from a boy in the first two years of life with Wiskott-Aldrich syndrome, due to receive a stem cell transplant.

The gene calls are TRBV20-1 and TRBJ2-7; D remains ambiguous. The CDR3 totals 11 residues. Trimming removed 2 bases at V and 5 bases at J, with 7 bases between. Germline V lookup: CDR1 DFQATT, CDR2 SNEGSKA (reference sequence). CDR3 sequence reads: CSARFGDEQYF. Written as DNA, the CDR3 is TGCAGTGCTAGATTTGGAGACGAGCAGTACTTC.

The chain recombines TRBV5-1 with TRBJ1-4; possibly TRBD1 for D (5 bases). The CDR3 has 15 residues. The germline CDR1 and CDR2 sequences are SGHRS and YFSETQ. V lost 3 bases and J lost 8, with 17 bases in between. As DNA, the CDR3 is TGCGCCAGCAGCTACTCCGCAGGAGGGGACGAAAAACTGTTTTTT. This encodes CASSYSAGGDEKLFF.

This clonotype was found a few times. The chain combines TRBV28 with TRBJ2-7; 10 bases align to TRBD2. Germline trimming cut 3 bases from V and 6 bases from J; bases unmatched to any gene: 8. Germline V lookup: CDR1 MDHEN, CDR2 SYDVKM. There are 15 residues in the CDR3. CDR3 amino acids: CASSFGSAGGREQYF. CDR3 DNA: TGTGCCAGCAGTTTTGGCTCAGCGGGAGGGCGCGAGCAGTACTTC.

The CDR3: CASSHLKPNEQFF. The CDR3 DNA reads TGTGCCAGCAGCCACCTGAAACCCAATGAGCAGTTCTTC. The chain is built from TRBV3-1 and TRBJ2-1; D call uncertain. The CDR3 extends over 13 amino acids. Trimming shortened V by 3 bases and J by 6 bases, and 9 bases separated the two germline ends. The V gene's germline CDR1 is LGHDT and CDR2 YNNKEL (reference sequence).

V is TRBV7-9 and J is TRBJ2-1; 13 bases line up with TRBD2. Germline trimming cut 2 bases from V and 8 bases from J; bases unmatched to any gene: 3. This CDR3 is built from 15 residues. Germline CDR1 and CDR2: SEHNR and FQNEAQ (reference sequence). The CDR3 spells CASSLTSGRVDEQFF. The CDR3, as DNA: TGTGCCAGCAGCTTAACTAGCGGGAGGGTCGATGAGCAGTTCTTC.

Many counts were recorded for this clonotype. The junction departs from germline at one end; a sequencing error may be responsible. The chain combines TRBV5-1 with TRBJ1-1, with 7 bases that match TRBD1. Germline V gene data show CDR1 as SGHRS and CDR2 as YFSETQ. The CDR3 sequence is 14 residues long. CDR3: CASSLRQGNTEAFF. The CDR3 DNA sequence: TGTGCCAGCAGTTTACGACAGGGGAACACTGAAGCTTTCTTT.

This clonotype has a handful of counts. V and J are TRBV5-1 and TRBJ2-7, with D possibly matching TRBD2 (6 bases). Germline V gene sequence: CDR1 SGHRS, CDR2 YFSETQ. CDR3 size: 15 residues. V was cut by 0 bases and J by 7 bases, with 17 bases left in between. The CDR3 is CASSLAGGPEGEQYF. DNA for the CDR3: TGCGCCAGCAGCTTGGCCGGGGGACCCGAGGGGGAGCAGTACTTC.

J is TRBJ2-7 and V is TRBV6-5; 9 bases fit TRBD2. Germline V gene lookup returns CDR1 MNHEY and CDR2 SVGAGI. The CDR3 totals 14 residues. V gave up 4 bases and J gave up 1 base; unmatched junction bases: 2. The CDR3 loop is CASSCAGGSYEQYF. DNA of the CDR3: TGTGCCAGCAGTTGCGCGGGAGGGTCCTACGAGCAGTACTTC.

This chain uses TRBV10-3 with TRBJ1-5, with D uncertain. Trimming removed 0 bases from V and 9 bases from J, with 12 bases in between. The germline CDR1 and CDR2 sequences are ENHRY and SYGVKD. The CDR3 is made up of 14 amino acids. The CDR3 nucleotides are TGTGCCATCAGTGAGTCGGGGTCGCAACGGCCCCAGCATTTT. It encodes CAISESGSQRPQHF.

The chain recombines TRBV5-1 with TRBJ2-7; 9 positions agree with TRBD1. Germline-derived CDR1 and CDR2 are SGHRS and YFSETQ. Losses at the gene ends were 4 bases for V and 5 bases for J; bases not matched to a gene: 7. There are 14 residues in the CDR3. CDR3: CASSLRQGGDEQYF. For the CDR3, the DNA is TGCGCCAGCAGCCTTCGACAGGGGGGCGACGAGCAGTACTTC. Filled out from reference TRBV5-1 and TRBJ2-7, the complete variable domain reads KAGVTQTPRYLIKTRGQQVTLSCSPISGHRSVSWYQQTPGQGLQFLFEYFSETQRNKGNFPGRFSGRQFSNSRSEMNVSTLELGDSALYLCASSLRQGGDEQYFGPGTRLTVT.

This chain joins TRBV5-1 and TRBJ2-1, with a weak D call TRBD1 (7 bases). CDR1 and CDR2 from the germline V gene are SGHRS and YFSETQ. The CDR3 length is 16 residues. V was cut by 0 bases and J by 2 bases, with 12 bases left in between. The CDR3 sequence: CASSLARGATYNEQFF. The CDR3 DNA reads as TGCGCCAGCAGCTTGGCCAGGGGGGCCACCTACAATGAGCAGTTCTTC. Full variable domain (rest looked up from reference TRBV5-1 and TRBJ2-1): KAGVTQTPRYLIKTRGQQVTLSCSPISGHRSVSWYQQTPGQGLQFLFEYFSETQRNKGNFPGRFSGRQFSNSRSEMNVSTLELGDSALYLCASSLARGATYNEQFFGPGTRLTVL.

The CDR3 loop is CAISESSGRGTQYF. CDR3 nucleotide sequence: TGTGCCATCAGTGAGTCGTCAGGTCGGGGGACCCAGTACTTC. This rearrangement joins TRBV10-3 to TRBJ2-5; D perhaps matches TRBD2 (5 bases). Trimming took off 0 bases at V and 7 bases at J, with 12 bases between the two ends. This CDR3 is 14 amino acids long. Germline V gene sequence: CDR1 ENHRY, CDR2 SYGVKD.

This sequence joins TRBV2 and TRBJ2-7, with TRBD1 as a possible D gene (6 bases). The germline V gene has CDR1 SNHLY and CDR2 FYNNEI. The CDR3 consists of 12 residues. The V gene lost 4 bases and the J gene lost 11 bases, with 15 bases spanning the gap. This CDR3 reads CASSVTREGEYF. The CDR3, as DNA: TGTGCCAGCAGTGTAACTCGCGAGGGGGAGTACTTC.

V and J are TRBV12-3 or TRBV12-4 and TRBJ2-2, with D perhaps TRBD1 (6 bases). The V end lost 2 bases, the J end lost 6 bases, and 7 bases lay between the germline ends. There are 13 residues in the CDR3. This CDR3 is CASSLKGAGELFF. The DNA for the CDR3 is TGTGCCAGCAGTTTAAAGGGGGCCGGGGAGCTGTTTTTT.

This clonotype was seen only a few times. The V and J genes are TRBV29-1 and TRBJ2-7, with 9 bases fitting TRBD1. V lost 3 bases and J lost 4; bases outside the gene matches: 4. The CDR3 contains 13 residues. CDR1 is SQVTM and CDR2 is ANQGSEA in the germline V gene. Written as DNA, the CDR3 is TGCAGCGTTGATCCGGGACAGGGTTACGAGCAGTACTTC. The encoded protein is CSVDPGQGYEQYF.

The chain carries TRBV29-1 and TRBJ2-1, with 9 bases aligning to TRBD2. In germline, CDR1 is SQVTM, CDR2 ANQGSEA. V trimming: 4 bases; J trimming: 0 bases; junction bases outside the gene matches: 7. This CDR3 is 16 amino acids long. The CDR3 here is CSVVGLAGVSYNEQFF. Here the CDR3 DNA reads TGCAGCGTTGTGGGGTTAGCGGGAGTCTCCTACAATGAGCAGTTCTTC.

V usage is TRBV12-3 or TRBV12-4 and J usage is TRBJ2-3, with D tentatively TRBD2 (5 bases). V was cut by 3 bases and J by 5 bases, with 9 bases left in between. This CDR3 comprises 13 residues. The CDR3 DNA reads TGTGCCAGCAGTTTGGAGGTTGGAGATACGCAGTATTTT. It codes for CASSLEVGDTQYF.

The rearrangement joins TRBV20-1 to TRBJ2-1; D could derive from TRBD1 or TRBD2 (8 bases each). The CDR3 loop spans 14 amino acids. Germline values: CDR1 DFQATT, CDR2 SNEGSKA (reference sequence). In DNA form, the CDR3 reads TGCAGCGCCGGGGGGGGGACAGGCTACAATGAGCAGTTCTTC. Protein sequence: CSAGGGTGYNEQFF.

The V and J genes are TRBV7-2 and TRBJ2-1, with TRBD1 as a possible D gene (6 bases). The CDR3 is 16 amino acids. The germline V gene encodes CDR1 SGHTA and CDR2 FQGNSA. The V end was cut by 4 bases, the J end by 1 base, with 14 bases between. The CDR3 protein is CASSSWATGSYNEQFF. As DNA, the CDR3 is TGTGCCAGCAGCTCATGGGCAACAGGGTCCTACAATGAGCAGTTCTTC.

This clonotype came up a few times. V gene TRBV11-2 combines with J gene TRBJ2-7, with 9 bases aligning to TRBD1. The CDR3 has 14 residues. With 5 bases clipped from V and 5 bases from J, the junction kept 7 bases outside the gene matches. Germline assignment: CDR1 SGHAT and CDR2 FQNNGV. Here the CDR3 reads CASSPPGTGNEQYF. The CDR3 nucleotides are TGTGCCAGCAGCCCCCCGGGGACAGGGAACGAGCAGTACTTC.

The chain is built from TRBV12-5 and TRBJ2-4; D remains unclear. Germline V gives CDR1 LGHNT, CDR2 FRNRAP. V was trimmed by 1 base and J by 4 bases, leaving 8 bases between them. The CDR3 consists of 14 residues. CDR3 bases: TGTGCTAGTGGTTTGGGGTCTAAGAAAAACATTCAGTACTTC. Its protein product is CASGLGSKKNIQYF.

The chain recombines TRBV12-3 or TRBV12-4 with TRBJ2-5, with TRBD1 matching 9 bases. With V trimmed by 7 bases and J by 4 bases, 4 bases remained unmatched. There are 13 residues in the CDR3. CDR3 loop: CASTYRGPETQYF. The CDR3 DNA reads TGTGCCAGCACCTACAGGGGGCCAGAGACCCAGTACTTC.

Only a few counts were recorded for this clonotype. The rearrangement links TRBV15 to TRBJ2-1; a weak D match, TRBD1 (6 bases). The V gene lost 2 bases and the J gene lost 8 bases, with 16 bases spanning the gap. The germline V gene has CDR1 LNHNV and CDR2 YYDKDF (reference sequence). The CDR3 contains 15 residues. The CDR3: CATSRTRDTRDEQFF. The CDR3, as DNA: TGTGCCACCAGCAGAACACGGGACACTAGGGATGAGCAGTTCTTC.

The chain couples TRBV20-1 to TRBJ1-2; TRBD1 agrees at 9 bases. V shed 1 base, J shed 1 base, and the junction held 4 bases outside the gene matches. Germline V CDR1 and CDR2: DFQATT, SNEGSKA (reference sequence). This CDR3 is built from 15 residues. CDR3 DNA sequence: TGCAGTGCTAGAGGGGGGACAGGGAATAACTATGGCTACACCTTC. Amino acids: CSARGGTGNNYGYTF.

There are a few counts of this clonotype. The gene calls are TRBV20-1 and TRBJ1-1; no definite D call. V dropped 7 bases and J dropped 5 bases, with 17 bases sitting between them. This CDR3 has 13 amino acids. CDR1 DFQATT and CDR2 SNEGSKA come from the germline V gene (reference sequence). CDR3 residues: CSVMRQRKTEAFF. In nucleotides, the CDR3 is TGCAGTGTCATGCGTCAGAGGAAAACTGAAGCTTTCTTT.

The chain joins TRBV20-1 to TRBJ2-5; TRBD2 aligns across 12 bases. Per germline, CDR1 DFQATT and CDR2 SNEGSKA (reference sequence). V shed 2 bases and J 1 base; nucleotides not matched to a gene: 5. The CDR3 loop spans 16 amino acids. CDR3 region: CSARSWTSGIQETQYF. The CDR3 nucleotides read TGCAGTGCTAGATCCTGGACTAGCGGGATCCAAGAGACCCAGTACTTC.

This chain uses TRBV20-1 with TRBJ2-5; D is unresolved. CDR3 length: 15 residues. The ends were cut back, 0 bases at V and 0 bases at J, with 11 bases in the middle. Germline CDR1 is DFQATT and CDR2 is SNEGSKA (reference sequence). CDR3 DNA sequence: TGCAGTGCTAGAGATCGGCAGGCTCACCAAGAGACCCAGTACTTC. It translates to CSARDRQAHQETQYF.

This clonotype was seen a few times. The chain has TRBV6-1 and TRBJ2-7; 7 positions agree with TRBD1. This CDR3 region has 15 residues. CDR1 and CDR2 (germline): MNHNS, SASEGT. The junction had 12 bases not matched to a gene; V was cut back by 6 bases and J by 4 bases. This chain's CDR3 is CASRQGQNLLYEQYF. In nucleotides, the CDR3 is TGTGCCAGCAGACAGGGACAGAACTTATTGTACGAGCAGTACTTC.

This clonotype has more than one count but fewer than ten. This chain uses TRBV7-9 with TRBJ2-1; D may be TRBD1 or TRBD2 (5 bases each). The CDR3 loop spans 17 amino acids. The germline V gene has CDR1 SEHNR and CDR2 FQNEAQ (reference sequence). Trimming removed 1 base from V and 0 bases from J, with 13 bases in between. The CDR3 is CASSLGMGTFSYNEQFF. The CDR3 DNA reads TGTGCCAGCAGCTTAGGAATGGGGACCTTCTCCTACAATGAGCAGTTCTTC.

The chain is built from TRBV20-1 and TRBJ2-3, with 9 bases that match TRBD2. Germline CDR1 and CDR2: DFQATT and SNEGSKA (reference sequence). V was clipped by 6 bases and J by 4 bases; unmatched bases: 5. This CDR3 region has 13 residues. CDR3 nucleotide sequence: TGCAGTGCAGCTGGCGGGAGGGCAGATACGCAGTATTTT. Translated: CSAAGGRADTQYF.

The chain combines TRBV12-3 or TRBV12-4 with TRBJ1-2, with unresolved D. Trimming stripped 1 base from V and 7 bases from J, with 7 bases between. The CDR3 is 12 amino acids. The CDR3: CASSLVSRGYTF. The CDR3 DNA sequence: TGTGCCAGCAGTTTAGTGAGTCGTGGCTACACCTTC.

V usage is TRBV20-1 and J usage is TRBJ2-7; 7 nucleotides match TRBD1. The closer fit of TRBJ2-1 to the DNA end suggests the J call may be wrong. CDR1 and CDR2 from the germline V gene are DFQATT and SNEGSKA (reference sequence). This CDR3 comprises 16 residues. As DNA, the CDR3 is TGCAGTGCTAGACGTCCGTGGGACAGTAGCTCCTACGAGCAGTTCTTC. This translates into CSARRPWDSSSYEQFF.